These 10 T cell receptor beta chains share one sample of origin, sequenced in a study of blood T cell repertoires in COVID-19 (dated by TCRdb to the early 2020s). Libraries were prepared through the immunoSEQ multiplex PCR assay. TCRdb carries this immuneACCESS record with in-frame sequences only. Its versions omit some clonotypes, under half of them owing to an unresolved V gene in the studies checked, with the rest unexplained. Across this sample there are 200,000 or so clones, with about four fifths seen only once. The ten largest clones represent 4.8% of the sample. Source material: PBMCs or T cells enriched from blood (not recorded which). All receptors derive from a woman in her forties or fifties who had been exposed to COVID-19.

V and J are TRBV7-2 and TRBJ1-2, with D tentatively TRBD1 (5 bases). Between the trimmed V and J ends, which lost 0 bases and 4 bases, there was a span of 15 bases. Germline V gene data show CDR1 as SGHTA and CDR2 as FQGNSA. The CDR3 is 16 residues long. The CDR3 loop is CASSLAPLGVPYGYTF. CDR3 bases: TGTGCCAGCAGCTTAGCCCCTTTAGGGGTTCCCTATGGCTACACCTTC.

The chain uses TRBV7-9 and TRBJ2-3; 10 bases fit TRBD2. V lost 4 bases, J lost 1 base, and 5 bases stayed unmatched. CDR1 is SEHNR and CDR2 is FQNEAQ in the germline V gene (reference sequence). The CDR3 contains 16 residues. The CDR3 coding sequence is TGTGCCAGCAGCTCTGTAGCGGGGGGAGGCACAGATACGCAGTATTTT. Translated: CASSSVAGGGTDTQYF.

The J gene is TRBJ1-1, the V gene TRBV7-2; tentative D call: TRBD1 (6 bases). The CDR3 runs 14 residues. From germline, CDR1 is SGHTA and CDR2 FQGNSA. The CDR3 loop is CAIKLSRGSTEAFF. The CDR3 bases are TGTGCGATCAAGCTTAGCAGGGGTTCCACTGAAGCTTTCTTT.

The CDR3 spells CASSSAGTREETQYF. CDR3 coding DNA: TGTGCCAGCAGCTCCGCCGGGACTAGGGAAGAGACCCAGTACTTC. The chain has TRBV7-9 and TRBJ2-5; TRBD2 matches 8 bases. The length of the CDR3 is 15 residues. Germline-derived CDR1 and CDR2 are SEHNR and FQNEAQ (reference sequence). Trimming at V came to 4 bases and at J to 3 bases, leaving 7 bases not matched to a gene.

This chain uses TRBV4-3 with TRBJ1-2, with a weak D call TRBD1 (5 bases). There are 13 residues in the CDR3. Germline loops: CDR1 LGHNA, CDR2 YSLEER. V was cut by 10 bases and J by 3 bases, with 15 bases left in between. The CDR3 loop reads CATRGAGDYGYTF. CDR3 coding DNA: TGCGCCACCCGCGGGGCCGGCGACTATGGCTACACCTTC.

The chain combines TRBV18 with TRBJ2-5; D gene unclear. The CDR3 consists of 13 residues. Looked up from germline, CDR1 is KGHSH and CDR2 is LQKENI. The ends were cut back, 2 bases at V and 2 bases at J, with 6 bases in the middle. CDR3 nucleotides: TGTGCCAGCTCACCATGGCCTCAAGAGACCCAGTACTTC. Protein product: CASSPWPQETQYF.

V gene TRBV5-1 combines with J gene TRBJ1-1; TRBD1 might be the D (5 bases). Per the germline V gene, CDR1 is SGHRS and CDR2 is YFSETQ. The CDR3 spans 13 residues. V was shortened by 4 bases and J by 4 bases, with 11 bases between the two germline ends. In DNA form, the CDR3 reads TGCGCCAGCAGCGACCCAGGGCCCACTGAAGCTTTCTTT. It yields the protein CASSDPGPTEAFF.

V is TRBV5-6 and J is TRBJ1-6; D not resolved. This CDR3 region has 15 residues. Germline assignment: CDR1 SGHDT and CDR2 YYEEEE. Trimming removed 2 bases at V and 0 bases at J, with 6 bases between. In DNA, the CDR3 is TGTGCCAGCAGCTTCGGAGTCTCCTATAATTCACCCCTCCACTTT. This encodes CASSFGVSYNSPLHF. Full variable domain (outside the CDR3, taken from reference TRBV5-6 and TRBJ1-6): DAGVTQSPTHLIKTRGQQVTLRCSPKSGHDTVSWYQQALGQGPQFIFQYYEEEERQRGNFPDRFSGHQFPNYSSELNVNALLLGDSALYLCASSFGVSYNSPLHFGNGTRLTVT.

This chain joins TRBV7-2 and TRBJ1-1; weak D call: TRBD1 (6 bases). The germline V and J ends were trimmed by 1 base and 0 bases, with 9 bases remaining between them. This CDR3 spans 15 amino acids. Germline V gives CDR1 SGHTA, CDR2 FQGNSA. As DNA, the CDR3 is TGTGCCAGCAGCTTAGTCTCAGGGGTGAACACTGAAGCTTTCTTT. Translation gives CASSLVSGVNTEAFF.

Ten or more counts support this clone. J is TRBJ1-5 and V is TRBV28; D remains ambiguous. The V end lost 5 bases, the J end lost 2 bases, and 10 bases lay between the germline ends. Germline loops: CDR1 MDHEN, CDR2 SYDVKM. The CDR3 spans 14 residues. The CDR3 DNA sequence: TGTGCCAGCAGTCCTGCAGGTGGCAATCAGCCCCAGCATTTT. This gives the protein CASSPAGGNQPQHF.